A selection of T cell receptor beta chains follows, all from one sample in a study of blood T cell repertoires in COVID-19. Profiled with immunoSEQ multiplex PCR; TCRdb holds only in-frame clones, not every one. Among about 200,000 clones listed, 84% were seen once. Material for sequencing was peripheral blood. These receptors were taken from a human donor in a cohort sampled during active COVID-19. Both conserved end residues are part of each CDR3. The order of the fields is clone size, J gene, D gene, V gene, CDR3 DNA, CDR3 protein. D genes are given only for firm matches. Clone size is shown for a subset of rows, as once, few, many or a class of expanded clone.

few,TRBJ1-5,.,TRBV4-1,TGCGCCAGCAGCCGCCCTCGAGAGTGCAGGGCTGGCAATCAGCCCCAGCATTTT,CASSRPRECRAGNQPQHF
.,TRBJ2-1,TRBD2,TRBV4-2,TGTGCCATCCGGGGGACTAGCGGGATGAATGAGCAGTTCTTC,CAIRGTSGMNEQFF
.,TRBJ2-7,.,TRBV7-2,TGTGCCAGCAGCTCGCGGCGATTTAGCGGCCTGAGATGGTACGTCGAGCAGTACTTC,CASSSRRFSGLRWYVEQYF
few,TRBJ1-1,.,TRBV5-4,TGTGCCAGCAGCTTGTATAAGGGGCGGGGGATGAACACTGAAGCTTTCTTT,CASSLYKGRGMNTEAFF
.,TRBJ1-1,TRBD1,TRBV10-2,TGCGCCAGCAGTGTTACAGGGGGCACTGAAGCTTTCTTT,CASSVTGGTEAFF
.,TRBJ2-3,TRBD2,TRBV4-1,TGCGCCAGCAGCCAAGAACGAGGGACTAGCGGATTCACAGATACGCAGTATTTT,CASSQERGTSGFTDTQYF
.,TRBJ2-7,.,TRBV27,TGTGCCAGCAGTTTATTTCCAGGCTACGAGCAGTACTTC,CASSLFPGYEQYF
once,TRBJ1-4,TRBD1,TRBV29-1,TGCAGCGCCAGACAGGGGGCTAATGAAAAACTGTTTTTT,CSARQGANEKLFF
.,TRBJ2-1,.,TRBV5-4,TGTGCCAGCAGCTTGCAGACCTACAATGAGCAGTTCTTC,CASSLQTYNEQFF
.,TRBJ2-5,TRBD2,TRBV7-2,TGTGCCAGCATCCTGATACCGGGACTACAAGAGACCCAGTACTTC,CASILIPGLQETQYF
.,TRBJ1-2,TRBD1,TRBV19,TGTGCCAGTAGTACCCATCAGACAGGGGGCTGGGGCTACACCTTC,CASSTHQTGGWGYTF
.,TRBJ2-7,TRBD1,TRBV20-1,TGCAGTGCTAGTGGGACAGGGTTCCACGAGCAGTACTTC,CSASGTGFHEQYF
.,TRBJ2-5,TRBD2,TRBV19,TGTGCCAGTAGTATAGTTGGCACCGGGAGGGAGACCCAGTACTTC,CASSIVGTGRETQYF
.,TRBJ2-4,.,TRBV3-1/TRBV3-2,TGTGCCAGCAGCCCGACAGGCCAGCCAGGAAAAAACATTCAGTACTTC,CASSPTGQPGKNIQYF
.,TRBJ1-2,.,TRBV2,TGTGCCAGCAGTGAAGTGACAGCCTATGGCTACACCTTC,CASSEVTAYGYTF
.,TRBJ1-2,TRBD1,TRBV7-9,TGTGCCAGCAGCTTAGCAGGCGGGACAGGGAGGAAAGGCTACACCTTC,CASSLAGGTGRKGYTF
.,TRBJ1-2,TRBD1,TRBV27,TGTGCCAGCAGTCCGGGACAGGGGGCGCGGGGCTATGGCTACACCTTC,CASSPGQGARGYGYTF
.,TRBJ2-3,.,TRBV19,TGTGCCAGTAGTACGTACAGGGAAGGCACGCAGTATTTT,CASSTYREGTQYF
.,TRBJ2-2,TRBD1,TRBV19,TGTGCCAGTAGTACCCAAACAGGGGTAGTCACCGGGGAGCTGTTTTTT,CASSTQTGVVTGELFF
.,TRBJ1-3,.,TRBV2,TGTGCCAGCAGTGATCGGGTTCGTGGAAACACCATATATTTT,CASSDRVRGNTIYF
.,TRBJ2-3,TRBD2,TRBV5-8,TGTGCCAGCAGCCCCATCCTCTTGCGGGGGACAGATACGCAGTATTTT,CASSPILLRGTDTQYF
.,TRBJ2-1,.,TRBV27,TGTGCCAGCAGCCCGGCTAGCGACTCCTACAATGAGCAGTTCTTC,CASSPASDSYNEQFF
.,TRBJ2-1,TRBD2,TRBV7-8,TGTGCCAGCAGCTTAGCCCTAGCGGGAGTCGAGCAGTTCTTC,CASSLALAGVEQFF
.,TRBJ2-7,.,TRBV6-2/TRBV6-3,TGTGCCAGCAGTCACCCCCAGGGATCCTACGAGCAGTACTTC,CASSHPQGSYEQYF
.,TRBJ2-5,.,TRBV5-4,TGTGCCAGCAGTCCCGTAGGGGGGGGTGAGAAGACCCAGTACTTC,CASSPVGGGEKTQYF
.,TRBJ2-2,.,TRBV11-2,TGTGCCAGCAGCCCACGAGAGGACAGCTTGAACACCGGGGAGCTGTTTTTT,CASSPREDSLNTGELFF